This T cell receptor (beta chain) was sequenced for a study of radiation and T cells in renal cell carcinoma. Stated time point: blood 4 weeks post-SBRT, at nephrectomy. As to treatment: 15 Gy SBRT to primary tumor, nephrectomy 4 weeks later. Nephrectomy followed 15 Gy stereotactic body radiation by 4 weeks. Trimming removed 0 bases from V and 6 bases from J, with 9 bases in between. CDR1 and CDR2 from the germline V gene are SGHRS and YFSETQ. The CDR3 has 13 residues. Only in-frame clones appear in the TCRdb table, and some are missing; sequencing was by immunoSEQ multiplex PCR. The sample holds under 100,000 clones; around 80% are singletons and the top ten take approximately 7.8%.

Sample: blood, taken from a patient whose treatment included radiotherapy and nephrectomy. This chain uses TRBV5-1 with TRBJ1-2, with D unresolved. The origin of this receptor is a man in his 60s with renal cell carcinoma. This CDR3 is CASSLVSYNGYTF. The CDR3 DNA is TGCGCCAGCAGCTTGGTCTCATATAATGGCTACACCTTC.